This T cell receptor beta chain derives from a study of blood T cell repertoires in COVID-19. Overall study: The samples span acute and convalescent COVID-19 from the United States, Italy and Spain. PBMCs, B-cell-depleted T cells, or T cells provided the cDNA or gDNA that made up the material.

Generated by immunoSEQ multiplex PCR, the TCRdb table keeps only in-frame clones and is missing some. The repertoire has about half a million clones, 70% to 90% of them found once; the top ten carry about 3%. Unmatched junction bases numbered 3, after V lost 4 bases and J lost 2 bases. The length of the CDR3 is 13 residues. Germline V gene lookup returns CDR1 SGHNT and CDR2 YYREEE (reference sequence). This clonotype originated in a human donor in a cohort sampled during active COVID-19. This rearrangement joins TRBV5-4 to TRBJ2-7; 7 positions agree with TRBD1. Sequencing was done on a sample of peripheral blood. The CDR3 DNA reads as TGTGCCAGCAGCCAGGGACAGCCCTACGAGCAGTACTTC. As protein: CASSQGQPYEQYF.